The present entry profiles one T cell receptor (beta chain) with its context. Its antigen is currently unknown. This specimen belongs to a study of T cell repertoires in cytomegalovirus infection. Turning to the study itself: CMV infection and matching HLA type were both indicated by public TCR beta signatures. Study-level points and caveats: Cumulative frequency of public TCR beta families picked out carriers of CMV plus the relevant HLA. Across the ex vivo response, the dominant clonotypes were HLA-C-restricted CMV-specific TCR beta clonotypes.

From the reads, TCRdb called clonotypes with MiXCR, one entry per CDR3 protein. The sample has roughly 160,000 distinct CDR3 sequences, less than 25% seen once. This TCR was recovered from a human donor in good health (CMV status not recorded). Some clones in this sample may be carry-over from other donors' samples. The input for sequencing was CD8+ T cells from cultured PBMCs, taken from culture after CMV antigen stimulation.

The CDR3 nucleotides read TGTGCCAGCAGCCAAGATGGTCCAGCGGGGGAATACAATGAGCAGTTCTTC. It specifies CASSQDGPAGEYNEQFF. The chain uses TRBV4-2 and TRBJ2-1; 8 nucleotides line up with TRBD2. This CDR3 is built from 17 residues. Germline trimming cut 0 bases from V and 4 bases from J; bases unmatched to any gene: 8. Germline V lookup: CDR1 LGHNA, CDR2 YNFKEQ.